Listed below are T cell receptor beta chains from one sample, sequenced in a study of CD8 T cells in Susac syndrome. Each CDR3 protein is one row after TCRdb ran MiXCR on the immunoSEQ multiplex PCR reads. This sample has roughly 200,000 distinct CDR3 sequences; over 90% occur once, and the top ten carry approximately 0.081%. Sequences were obtained from CD4+ T cells from PBMCs. These TCRs come from a human donor with multiple sclerosis. Both conserved end residues are part of each CDR3. A D gene is named only where the DNA matches it firmly. Expanded clones get a size class; other rows say once, few or many, or leave the size out.

j_gene,abundance,d_gene,v_gene,CDR3aa,CDR3nt
TRBJ1-2,.,.,TRBV7-9,CASSRDDYGYTF,TGTGCCAGCAGCAGAGATGACTATGGCTACACCTTC
TRBJ1-2,.,.,TRBV20-1,CSARPSGELYGYTF,TGCAGTGCTAGACCGTCAGGGGAGCTATACGGCTACACCTTC
TRBJ2-5,.,.,TRBV29-1,CSVAVQETQYF,TGCAGCGTTGCGGTCCAAGAGACCCAGTACTTC
TRBJ2-2,.,.,TRBV30,CAWSARAELFF,TGTGCCTGGAGCGCGCGGGCGGAGCTGTTTTTT
TRBJ1-1,.,.,TRBV6-5,CASQPGAREFTEAFF,TGTGCCAGCCAGCCGGGGGCACGGGAATTCACTGAAGCTTTCTTT
TRBJ1-1,.,.,TRBV19,CASTEIGNTEAFF,TGTGCCAGTACGGAAATCGGGAACACTGAAGCTTTCTTT
TRBJ2-3,.,.,TRBV13,CASSLGLAAPSRADTQYF,TGTGCCAGCAGCTTAGGCCTGGCAGCCCCATCCCGGGCAGATACGCAGTATTTT
TRBJ2-1,few,.,TRBV18,CASSLVRYNEQFF,TGTGCCAGCTCACTGGTAAGATACAATGAGCAGTTCTTC
TRBJ2-1,.,TRBD2,TRBV3-1,CASSHPGRGNEQFF,TGTGCCAGCAGCCACCCGGGGAGGGGTAATGAGCAGTTCTTC
TRBJ2-3,.,TRBD1,TRBV24-1,CATSDPGSYRGRTDTQYF,TGTGCCACCAGTGACCCCGGATCTTACAGGGGGAGGACAGATACGCAGTATTTT
TRBJ1-2,few,.,TRBV2,CASSPGRGYTF,TGTGCCAGCAGTCCGGGCCGTGGCTACACCTTC
TRBJ2-7,.,.,TRBV29-1,CSVVPGVSEDEQYF,TGCAGCGTCGTCCCCGGGGTGAGTGAGGACGAGCAGTACTTC
TRBJ1-2,.,TRBD1,TRBV29-1,CSVGTAINYGYTF,TGCAGCGTCGGGACAGCGATAAACTATGGCTACACCTTC
TRBJ2-5,.,.,TRBV20-1,CSARGSHKETQYF,TGCAGTGCCCGAGGTAGTCATAAAGAGACCCAGTACTTC
TRBJ1-1,.,.,TRBV29-1,CSVARTANTEAFF,TGCAGCGTTGCTCGAACGGCGAACACTGAAGCTTTCTTT
TRBJ2-5,.,.,TRBV15,CATSRDQTSPETQYF,TGTGCCACCAGCAGAGACCAGACTAGTCCAGAGACCCAGTACTTC
TRBJ2-2,.,.,TRBV4-2,CASSHLSGSPTGELFF,TGTGCCAGCAGCCACCTATCCGGGTCTCCTACCGGGGAGCTGTTTTTT
TRBJ2-7,.,.,TRBV20-1,CSAHPPARYEQYF,TGCAGTGCTCACCCCCCAGCGCGTTACGAGCAGTACTTC
TRBJ2-4,.,.,TRBV3-1,CASSQDIRRENIQYF,TGTGCCAGCAGCCAAGATATCCGCAGAGAAAACATTCAGTACTTC
TRBJ2-3,.,.,TRBV7-9,CASSLSIEWGGTDTQYF,TGTGCCAGCAGCCTAAGCATAGAGTGGGGCGGAACAGATACGCAGTATTTT
TRBJ1-2,.,.,TRBV7-8,CASSLKRSQSREGYTF,TGTGCCAGCAGCCTCAAGAGGTCCCAAAGCAGGGAGGGCTACACCTTC
TRBJ2-5,.,TRBD1,TRBV18,CASSPRTGMRETQYF,TGTGCCAGCTCGCCTCGGACAGGGATGCGCGAGACCCAGTACTTC
TRBJ2-5,.,.,TRBV15,CATSRSRGETQYF,TGTGCCACCAGCAGGTCTAGAGGGGAGACCCAGTACTTC
TRBJ1-1,.,.,TRBV29-1,CSVERPRSGVTEAFF,TGCAGCGTTGAAAGGCCCCGGTCGGGGGTCACTGAAGCTTTCTTT
TRBJ2-1,.,.,TRBV29-1,CSVEVLLNEQFF,TGCAGCGTTGAGGTGCTATTGAATGAGCAGTTCTTC
TRBJ1-1,.,.,TRBV29-1,CSVARGRYTEAFF,TGCAGCGTTGCACGGGGGAGGTACACTGAAGCTTTCTTT
TRBJ1-6,.,.,TRBV9,CASGTSRGGNSPLHF,TGTGCCAGCGGGACCTCAAGGGGCGGCAATTCACCCCTCCACTTT
TRBJ2-7,.,.,TRBV30,CACTRQIDHEQYF,TGTGCCTGCACGAGACAAATCGACCACGAGCAGTACTTC
TRBJ2-7,.,TRBD1,TRBV30,CAWSGDRPWNEQYF,TGTGCCTGGAGTGGGGACAGGCCCTGGAACGAGCAGTACTTC
TRBJ1-1,.,.,TRBV30,CAWSAGNTEAFF,TGTGCCTGGAGCGCCGGGAACACTGAAGCTTTCTTT
TRBJ2-7,.,.,TRBV12-5,CASGLAKGWDTYEQYF,TGTGCTAGTGGTTTGGCCAAGGGGTGGGATACCTACGAGCAGTACTTC
TRBJ1-2,.,.,TRBV6-5,CASLPQGGRGYTF,TGTGCCAGCCTTCCGCAAGGAGGGCGAGGCTACACCTTC
TRBJ1-6,.,.,TRBV23-1,CASRILQGSPNNSPLHF,TGCGCCAGCAGAATCCTACAGGGCTCCCCGAATAATTCACCCCTCCACTTT
TRBJ2-5,.,.,TRBV20-1,CSANKGRQETQYF,TGCAGTGCTAATAAAGGCAGACAAGAGACCCAGTACTTC
TRBJ1-1,.,.,TRBV7-2,CASSLTGYGAEAFF,TGTGCCAGCAGCCTTACAGGGTACGGCGCTGAAGCTTTCTTT
TRBJ2-7,.,.,TRBV12-3/TRBV12-4,CASTIFGGEQYF,TGTGCCAGCACCATTTTTGGGGGCGAGCAGTACTTC
TRBJ2-1,.,.,TRBV3-1,CASRGAAEQFF,TGTGCCAGCAGGGGGGCTGCCGAGCAGTTCTTC
TRBJ2-2,.,.,TRBV9,CASSLTGTSLKGELFF,TGTGCCAGCAGCCTAACTGGGACCTCTCTTAAAGGGGAGCTGTTTTTT
TRBJ2-2,.,.,TRBV4-2,CASSQTGRDTGELFF,TGTGCCAGCAGCCAAACCGGCCGAGACACCGGGGAGCTGTTTTTT
TRBJ2-5,.,.,TRBV20-1,CSARPPGAQETQYF,TGCAGTGCACGCCCCCCAGGGGCACAAGAGACCCAGTACTTC
TRBJ1-6,.,.,TRBV2,CASAVKRNSPLHF,TGTGCCAGCGCCGTCAAGAGGAATTCACCCCTCCACTTT
TRBJ2-5,.,.,TRBV9,CASSVGNLETQYF,TGTGCCAGCAGCGTAGGTAACCTAGAGACCCAGTACTTC
TRBJ2-5,.,.,TRBV20-1,CSARPPGNQETQYF,TGCAGTGCTAGACCCCCGGGTAACCAAGAGACCCAGTACTTC